This T cell receptor (beta chain) was found in a study of human T cells and chemical hapten exposure. As for the study in general: Investigators sensitized around 2 cm by around 2 cm of upper inner arm skin with 2% DPC. Study-level results: The study found expanded TCRs formed significantly more large CDR3 similarity clusters than controls.

Details on this clonotype: Its target is not known.

TCRdb reprocessed the RACE reads via MiXCR and lists one record per CDR3 protein. Of about 360,000 distinct CDR3 sequences detected, approximately 4.4% appear once; the ten largest clones hold about 2.1%. Germline V gene lookup returns CDR1 KGHSH and CDR2 LQKENI. Trimming pared 1 base from V and 1 base from J, leaving 13 bases between. The CDR3 loop spans 16 amino acids. The sample's time point: patch test 1, 2 weeks after DPC sensitization. Specified treatment: therapeutic diphenylcyclopropenone sensitization with weekly scalp DPC. Blood collection happened ahead of applying each patch test. Donors were 18 to 70-year-old alopecia patients suitable for DPC.

This chain uses TRBV18 with TRBJ1-1; possible D gene TRBD1, 5 bases. The sequence came from a woman aged 45-60 years with alopecia areata. Some clones in this sample may be carry-over from other donors' samples. This sample comprised whole blood, obtained in connection with sensitization to the hapten diphenylcyclopropenone (DPC). The CDR3 region has the DNA TGTGCCAGCTCACCACGAGAGACAGTATCGAACACTGAAGCTTTCTTT. Residues: CASSPRETVSNTEAFF. The full variable domain, with the rest looked up from reference TRBV18 and TRBJ1-1, is NAGVMQNPRHLVRRRGQEARLRCSPMKGHSHVYWYRQLPEEGLKFMVYLQKENIIDESGMPKERFSAEFPKEGPSILRIQQVVRGDSAAYFCASSPRETVSNTEAFFGQGTRLTVV.